The 21 T cell receptor beta chains below all came from one sample that was sequenced in a study of blood T cell repertoires in COVID-19. Here immunoSEQ multiplex PCR was the method, and the copy in TCRdb shows in-frame clones only, minus some. The sample consists of fewer than 250,000 clones, around 90% of them appearing once. Sequencing was carried out using PBMCs or T cells enriched from blood (not recorded which). These receptors were collected from a man between 25 and 39 years old who had recovered from COVID-19.

Here the CDR3 reads CASSDPGEGGNTIYF. The CDR3 nucleotides read TGTGCCAGCAGTGACCCGGGAGAGGGGGGAAACACCATATATTTT. The J gene is TRBJ1-3, the V gene TRBV6-4; D perhaps matches TRBD1 (5 bases). Germline V lookup: CDR1 MRHNA, CDR2 SNTAGT. This CDR3 contains 15 residues. V lost 2 bases to trimming and J lost 4 bases, with 12 bases between them.

The chain links TRBV5-8 to TRBJ2-5; a possible D gene is TRBD2 (5 bases). This CDR3 contains 16 residues. Germline V gene lookup returns CDR1 SGHTS and CDR2 YDEGEE. V shed 2 bases and J shed 6 bases, with 20 bases lying between them. The CDR3 DNA reads as TGTGCCAGCAGCTTCGCCGACGCTGGCGGGTCAAAGACCCAGTACTTC. Protein sequence: CASSFADAGGSKTQYF.

This rearrangement joins TRBV9 to TRBJ1-6; D may be TRBD1 (5 bases). Trimming removed 3 bases at V and 9 bases at J, with 19 bases between. The CDR3 has 16 amino acids. In germline, CDR1 is SGDLS, CDR2 YYNGEE. In nucleotides, the CDR3 is TGTGCCAGCAGCGCCCACCCGCAGGGAATCGCTTCACCCCTCCACTTT. Protein: CASSAHPQGIASPLHF.

About this clone itself: This specimen includes other DNA sequences encoding the same CDR3. This chain joins TRBV7-2 and TRBJ1-1; a weak D match, TRBD1 (5 bases). The CDR3 contains 15 residues. Trimming pared 1 base from V and 1 base from J, leaving 10 bases between. In germline, CDR1 is SGHTA, CDR2 FQGNSA. Here the CDR3 DNA reads TGTGCCAGCAGCTTAGGCCTTACAGGGAACACTGAAGCTTTCTTT. This translates into CASSLGLTGNTEAFF.

The chain carries TRBV6-5 and TRBJ2-7, with 11 bases identical to TRBD2. CDR1 and CDR2 from the germline V gene are MNHEY and SVGAGI. This CDR3 has 16 residues. V shed 2 bases, J shed 1 base, and the junction held 4 bases outside the gene matches. CDR3: CASSYGTSGLSYEQYF. The CDR3 DNA is TGTGCCAGCAGTTACGGGACTAGCGGCCTGTCCTACGAGCAGTACTTC.

This clone has a single count. This specimen includes other DNA sequences encoding the same CDR3. The chain couples TRBV7-9 to TRBJ1-1, with D hard to call. The CDR3 is made up of 14 amino acids. Germline loops: CDR1 SEHNR, CDR2 FQNEAQ (reference sequence). V lost 2 bases to trimming and J lost 0 bases, with 7 bases between them. This CDR3 is CASSLLAVNTEAFF. The DNA for the CDR3 is TGTGCCAGCAGCTTATTAGCAGTGAACACTGAAGCTTTCTTT. Variable domain in full (rest from reference TRBV7-9 and TRBJ1-1): DTGVSQNPRHKITKRGQNVTFRCDPISEHNRLYWYRQTLGQGPEFLTYFQNEAQLEKSRLLSDRFSAERPKGSFSTLEIQRTEQGDSAMYLCASSLLAVNTEAFFGQGTRLTVV.

The rearrangement uses TRBV11-2 and TRBJ2-1, with 9 bases that match TRBD2. Germline trimming cut 4 bases from V and 4 bases from J; bases unmatched to any gene: 2. Germline lookup yields CDR1 SGHAT and CDR2 FQNNGV. The CDR3 totals 14 residues. The CDR3 here is CASSSLAGYNEQFF. CDR3 sequence (DNA): TGTGCCAGCAGCTCTCTAGCGGGGTACAATGAGCAGTTCTTC.

V gene TRBV11-2 combines with J gene TRBJ2-7, with D maybe TRBD1 (5 bases). The ends were cut back, 2 bases at V and 5 bases at J, with 10 bases in the middle. CDR1 and CDR2 from the germline V gene are SGHAT and FQNNGV. The CDR3 is 13 residues long. CDR3 DNA: TGTGCCAGCAGCTTACCGGACAAGAACGAGCAGTACTTC. The encoded protein is CASSLPDKNEQYF. Full variable domain (outside the CDR3, taken from reference TRBV11-2 and TRBJ2-7): EAGVAQSPRYKIIEKRQSVAFWCNPISGHATLYWYQQILGQGPKLLIQFQNNGVVDDSQLPKDRFSAERLKGVDSTLKIQPAKLEDSAVYLCASSLPDKNEQYFGPGTRLTVT.

V and J are TRBV6-2 or TRBV6-3 and TRBJ2-1, with TRBD2 matching 15 bases. The CDR3 loop spans 19 amino acids. Germline CDR1 MNHEY, CDR2 SVGEGT. Losses at the gene ends were 5 bases for V and 1 base for J; bases not matched to a gene: 9. The CDR3 sequence is CASSQYGLAGGSSYNEQFF. CDR3 nucleotide sequence: TGTGCCAGCAGTCAGTACGGACTAGCGGGGGGGTCGTCCTACAATGAGCAGTTCTTC.

The rearrangement joins TRBV2 to TRBJ1-3; possible D gene TRBD1, 5 bases. V lost 4 bases to trimming and J lost 5 bases, with 6 bases between them. The CDR3 length is 12 residues. From germline, CDR1 is SNHLY and CDR2 FYNNEI. CDR3 amino acids: CASSGQRNTIYF. CDR3 sequence (DNA): TGTGCCAGCAGTGGACAGAGAAACACCATATATTTT.

The chain couples TRBV4-1 to TRBJ1-1, with a tentative D call TRBD1 (5 bases). The CDR3 runs 14 residues. Germline CDR1 MGHRA, CDR2 YSYEKL. V was cut by 2 bases and J by 4 bases, with 11 bases left in between. CDR3 sequence reads: CASSQPQGGTEAFF. DNA for the CDR3: TGCGCCAGCAGCCAACCTCAGGGAGGCACTGAAGCTTTCTTT.

The chain uses TRBV6-5 and TRBJ1-1, with D unresolved. Per the germline V gene, CDR1 is MNHEY and CDR2 is SVGAGI. The CDR3 contains 16 residues. Trimming cost V 2 bases and J 1 base, with 14 bases left between them. The CDR3 is CASSYHSHHRNTEAFF. CDR3 bases: TGTGCCAGCAGTTACCATTCTCATCACAGGAACACTGAAGCTTTCTTT.

The CDR3 region has the DNA TGTGCCAGCAGCCACCTATCCAAGGATGGAGATGAGCAGTTCTTC. Protein: CASSHLSKDGDEQFF. The V and J genes are TRBV3-1 (or the pseudogene TRBV3-2) and TRBJ2-1; D call uncertain. Germline V lookup: CDR1 LGHDT, CDR2 YNNKEL (reference sequence). Trimming stripped 3 bases from V and 8 bases from J, with 17 bases between. This CDR3 contains 15 residues.

The chain combines TRBV7-9 with TRBJ1-2; D not resolved. Trimming removed 2 bases from V and 7 bases from J, with 14 bases in between. There are 14 residues in the CDR3. Germline lookup yields CDR1 SEHNR and CDR2 FQNEAQ (reference sequence). CDR3 DNA: TGTGCCAGCAGCTTAACAGCCCGAATTGGTGGCTACACCTTC. Protein: CASSLTARIGGYTF. Variable domain in full (rest from reference TRBV7-9 and TRBJ1-2): DTGVSQNPRHKITKRGQNVTFRCDPISEHNRLYWYRQTLGQGPEFLTYFQNEAQLEKSRLLSDRFSAERPKGSFSTLEIQRTEQGDSAMYLCASSLTARIGGYTFGSGTRLTVV.

This clone has more than one count but fewer than ten. This chain connects TRBV18 to TRBJ1-1, with D perhaps matching TRBD1 (5 bases). The CDR3 covers 14 residues. The V end lost 6 bases, the J end lost 6 bases, and 17 bases lay between the germline ends. CDR1 is KGHSH and CDR2 is LQKENI in the germline V gene. The CDR3 region has the DNA TGTGCCAGCTCTTTCGGGGGGGGGATCCCTGAAGCTTTCTTT. This gives the protein CASSFGGGIPEAFF.

This chain connects TRBV19 to TRBJ1-2; TRBD1 agrees at 8 bases. Per the germline V gene, CDR1 is LNHDA and CDR2 is SQIVND (reference sequence). The CDR3 is made up of 15 amino acids. Trimming removed 1 base from V and 7 bases from J; junction bases left unmatched: 8. CDR3 protein: CASSIGPGQGSGYTF. DNA for the CDR3: TGTGCCAGTAGTATAGGCCCTGGACAGGGCTCTGGCTACACCTTC.

The genes are TRBV24-1 and TRBJ2-1; no firm D call. There are 14 residues in the CDR3. From germline, CDR1 is KGHDR and CDR2 SFDVKD. Trimming removed 4 bases at V and 6 bases at J, with 12 bases between. DNA of the CDR3: TGTGCCACCAGTGAAGCTCTAGATCTCAATGAGCAGTTCTTC. It is translated as CATSEALDLNEQFF.

The chain employs TRBV7-8 and TRBJ1-1; maybe TRBD1 (5 bases). There are 14 residues in the CDR3. V gave up 4 bases and J gave up 1 base, with 10 bases separating them. Germline V lookup: CDR1 SGHVS, CDR2 FQNEAQ. The CDR3 coding sequence is TGTGCCAGCAGCTCAAATACAGGGAACACTGAAGCTTTCTTT. Protein: CASSSNTGNTEAFF.

V and J are TRBV15 and TRBJ2-7; TRBD2 matches 8 bases. The CDR3 spans 15 residues. Germline V CDR1 and CDR2: LNHNV, YYDKDF (reference sequence). The V gene end was trimmed by 2 bases and the J gene end by 3 bases; junction bases not matched to a gene: 6. CDR3 DNA: TGTGCCACCAGCAGAAATAGCGGGGCCATCTACGAGCAGTACTTC. This codes for CATSRNSGAIYEQYF.

The V call is TRBV2, the J call TRBJ1-4; D may be TRBD1 (6 bases). The CDR3 runs to 12 residues. Looked up from germline, CDR1 is SNHLY and CDR2 is FYNNEI. CDR3 amino acids: CATRGWNEKLFF. CDR3 bases: TGTGCAACCAGGGGCTGGAATGAAAAACTGTTTTTT.

This sequence joins TRBV7-2 and TRBJ2-7; 7 bases match TRBD1. CDR3 size: 15 residues. From germline, CDR1 is SGHTA and CDR2 FQGNSA. Germline trimming cut 1 base from V and 2 bases from J; bases unmatched to any gene: 5. Here the CDR3 reads CASSLGQGLTYEQYF. CDR3 DNA sequence: TGTGCCAGCAGCTTAGGACAGGGCCTTACCTACGAGCAGTACTTC.